These 25 T cell receptor beta chains share one sample of origin, sequenced in a study of blood T cell repertoires in COVID-19. Sequencing was performed with immunoSEQ multiplex PCR; in TCRdb, only in-frame clones are kept and a portion is missing. This table holds 50,000 to 85,000 clones, roughly 75% found once. Sample: peripheral blood. Source of these receptors: a human donor in a cohort sampled during active COVID-19.

This rearrangement joins TRBV4-3 to TRBJ1-1; TRBD1 aligns across 8 bases. Germline-derived CDR1 and CDR2 are LGHNA and YSLEER. J lost 5 bases, V lost 1 base, and 3 bases had no gene match. The CDR3 has 14 amino acids. CDR3 nucleotides: TGCGCCAGCAGCCAAGGACAGGGGTCGACTGAAGCTTTCTTT. Encoded protein: CASSQGQGSTEAFF.

This chain links TRBV6-2 or TRBV6-3 with TRBJ1-2, with a weak D call TRBD1 (5 bases). Germline V lookup: CDR1 MNHEY, CDR2 SVGEGT. V dropped 6 bases and J dropped 4 bases, with 15 bases sitting between them. CDR3 length: 14 amino acids. The DNA of the CDR3 is TGTGCCAGCAGCAACGGGGGAGGGCTCTATGGCTACACCTTC. Encoded protein: CASSNGGGLYGYTF.

V usage is TRBV27 and J usage is TRBJ2-7; the match to TRBD1 covers 7 bases. Per the germline V gene, CDR1 is MNHEY and CDR2 is SMNVEV (reference sequence). The CDR3 has 13 residues. V gave up 5 bases and J gave up 7 bases; unmatched junction bases: 8. CDR3 sequence: CASSQTGSREQYF. Written as DNA, the CDR3 is TGTGCCAGCAGTCAGACAGGGTCTAGAGAGCAGTACTTC.

The chain recombines TRBV6-6 with TRBJ1-1; a possible D gene is TRBD1 (6 bases). Trimming pared 8 bases from V and 2 bases from J, leaving 18 bases between. Germline V lookup: CDR1 MNHNY, CDR2 SVGAGI (reference sequence). The CDR3 loop spans 15 amino acids. In DNA form, the CDR3 reads TGTGCCAGCTCAAAGGGGGGGACGGGAAACACTGAAGCTTTCTTT. Translated: CASSKGGTGNTEAFF.

This clone was found a few times. CDR3 region: CASSESWTSGNEQFF. CDR3 DNA: TGTGCCAGCAGTGAATCGTGGACTAGTGGAAATGAGCAGTTCTTC. V gene TRBV25-1 combines with J gene TRBJ2-1; 7 bases match TRBD2. Losses at the gene ends were 1 base for V and 7 bases for J; bases not matched to a gene: 7. Looked up from germline, CDR1 is MGHDK and CDR2 is SYGVNS. The CDR3 has 15 residues.

The chain recombines TRBV9 with TRBJ2-4, with a tentative D call TRBD2 (6 bases). CDR3 length equals 14 residues. Germline V gene data show CDR1 as SGDLS and CDR2 as YYNGEE. Trimming stripped 2 bases from V and 2 bases from J, with 8 bases between. For the CDR3, the DNA is TGTGCCAGCAGCGTGGGCGGGACCAAAAACATTCAGTACTTC. Translated, it gives CASSVGGTKNIQYF.

The J gene is TRBJ2-5, the V gene TRBV12-3 or TRBV12-4; TRBD2 matches 7 bases. This CDR3 has 12 amino acids. Germline trimming cut 6 bases from V and 5 bases from J; bases unmatched to any gene: 3. The CDR3 reads CASRGEGETQYF. CDR3 nucleotide sequence: TGTGCCAGCAGGGGGGAGGGGGAGACCCAGTACTTC.

This rearrangement joins TRBV9 to TRBJ2-6; weak D call: TRBD1 (6 bases). Germline lookup yields CDR1 SGDLS and CDR2 YYNGEE. Trimming stripped 4 bases from V and 0 bases from J, with 14 bases between. The CDR3 length is 17 residues. The CDR3 coding sequence is TGTGCCAGCAGCCCCGGGACACGGCCCTCTGGGGCCAACGTCCTGACTTTC. Translating it yields CASSPGTRPSGANVLTF.

This clone was detected a few times. This chain links TRBV7-9 with TRBJ2-5, with D tentatively TRBD2 (5 bases). The CDR3 loop spans 15 amino acids. Germline V gene sequence: CDR1 SEHNR, CDR2 FQNEAQ (reference sequence). The germline V and J ends were trimmed by 5 bases and 1 base, with 14 bases remaining between them. The CDR3 bases are TGTGCCAGCAGCCCAAAGCAGCGGATCCAAGAGACCCAGTACTTC. Translating it yields CASSPKQRIQETQYF.

The chain employs TRBV4-2 and TRBJ2-1; TRBD2 aligns across 9 bases. Germline CDR1 and CDR2: LGHNA and YNFKEQ. With V trimmed by 1 base and J by 10 bases, 8 bases remained unmatched. CDR3 length: 15 amino acids. The CDR3 nucleotides read TGTGCCAGCAGCCAAGGCGGGAGGGCTGGCGGGGAGCAGTTCTTC. It yields the protein CASSQGGRAGGEQFF.

This clone was counted many times. This chain uses TRBV30 with TRBJ2-7, with D uncertain. In germline, CDR1 is GTSNPN, CDR2 SVGIG (reference sequence). Trimming stripped 2 bases from V and 6 bases from J, with 8 bases between. The CDR3 is 11 residues long. CDR3 coding DNA: TGTGCCTGGAGTCTCAGGATCGAGCAGTACTTC. Amino acid sequence: CAWSLRIEQYF.

V and J are TRBV6-6 and TRBJ2-7; D may be TRBD1 (8 bases). Trimming cost V 6 bases and J 3 bases, with 15 bases left between them. This CDR3 has 14 amino acids. Per the germline V gene, CDR1 is MNHNY and CDR2 is SVGAGI (reference sequence). The CDR3 bases are TGTGCCAGCAGGCCAACAGGGGGGGTCTACGAGCAGTACTTC. This encodes CASRPTGGVYEQYF.

The sample holds one count of this clone. The chain uses TRBV24-1 and TRBJ2-6; 9 bases are a match to TRBD1. The CDR3 loop spans 16 amino acids. Unmatched junction bases numbered 3, after V lost 6 bases and J lost 1 base. Germline CDR1 KGHDR, CDR2 SFDVKD. The CDR3 loop is CATSRTGVSGANVLTF. Here the CDR3 DNA reads TGTGCCACCAGTAGGACAGGGGTGTCTGGGGCCAACGTCCTGACTTTC.

The genes are TRBV27 and TRBJ1-1; 7 nucleotides match TRBD1. CDR1 is MNHEY, CDR2 SMNVEV, per germline (reference sequence). Germline trimming cut 6 bases from V and 11 bases from J; bases unmatched to any gene: 9. CDR3 length equals 12 residues. DNA for the CDR3: TGTGCCAGCAGGGAAGGACAGGCTCTGGCTTTCTTT. Protein product: CASREGQALAFF.

This clone was recorded once. The rearrangement uses TRBV6-1 and TRBJ2-3; D perhaps matches TRBD1 (5 bases). Trimming shortened V by 1 base and J by 0 bases, and 8 bases separated the two germline ends. This CDR3 spans 15 amino acids. Germline V gene lookup returns CDR1 MNHNS and CDR2 SASEGT. The CDR3 sequence is CASSEDGQSTDTQYF. The CDR3 DNA sequence: TGTGCCAGCAGTGAAGATGGACAAAGCACAGATACGCAGTATTTT.

In regard to this clone: This sample also contains other DNA sequences that code for the same CDR3. The J gene is TRBJ1-6, the V gene TRBV6-5; 9 bases agree with TRBD1. The J segment lost 7 bases and the V segment lost 5 bases, leaving 3 bases of the junction unmatched. The CDR3 has 14 amino acids. Germline V gene data show CDR1 as MNHEY and CDR2 as SVGAGI. The DNA for the CDR3 is TGTGCCAGCAGTCAGGACAGGGGAAATTCACCCCTCCACTTT. Translating gives CASSQDRGNSPLHF.

V usage is TRBV6-5 and J usage is TRBJ2-7, with 11 bases aligning to TRBD1. Trimming at V came to 2 bases and at J to 8 bases, leaving 8 bases not matched to a gene. The CDR3 has 15 residues. Looked up from germline, CDR1 is MNHEY and CDR2 is SVGAGI. CDR3 loop: CASSYAPGQGVQQYF. CDR3 bases: TGTGCCAGCAGTTACGCTCCGGGACAGGGGGTCCAGCAGTACTTC.

This clone was counted a few times. The chain combines TRBV3-1 (or the pseudogene TRBV3-2) with TRBJ1-1, with 7 nucleotides matching TRBD1. Germline V gives CDR1 LGHDT, CDR2 YNNKEL (reference sequence). This CDR3 region has 13 residues. J gave up 7 bases and V 3 bases, and 5 bases lay outside the gene matches. The CDR3 is CASSHPGGSEAFF. The DNA for the CDR3 is TGTGCCAGCAGCCATCCAGGGGGAAGTGAAGCTTTCTTT.

The chain combines TRBV6-1 with TRBJ1-5, with 8 bases lining up with TRBD1. The CDR3 loop spans 16 amino acids. CDR1 MNHNS and CDR2 SASEGT come from the germline V gene. V was pared by 1 base and J by 7 bases, with 9 bases of the junction left unmatched. The CDR3, as DNA: TGTGCCAGCAGTGAAGGTTGGACAGGGACAAGACAGCCCCAGCATTTT. Its translation is CASSEGWTGTRQPQHF.

The chain employs TRBV11-2 and TRBJ1-5; D may be TRBD1 (6 bases). The CDR3 is 15 amino acids. Trimming pared 4 bases from V and 1 base from J, leaving 11 bases between. Germline CDR1 is SGHAT and CDR2 is FQNNGV. The CDR3 DNA sequence: TGTGCCAGCAGCTCCCAGGGGTTGAGCAATCAGCCCCAGCATTTT. Its protein product is CASSSQGLSNQPQHF.

This sequence joins TRBV7-8 and TRBJ2-7; D might be TRBD2 (6 bases). Between the trimmed V and J ends, which lost 2 bases and 2 bases, there was a span of 7 bases. The CDR3 totals 13 residues. Germline CDR1 and CDR2: SGHVS and FQNEAQ. CDR3 region: CASSLTGAYEQYF. In DNA form, the CDR3 reads TGTGCCAGCAGCTTAACGGGAGCCTACGAGCAGTACTTC. The entire variable domain, with the rest obtained from reference TRBV7-8 and TRBJ2-7, is as follows: GAGVSQSPRYKVAKRGQDVALRCDPISGHVSLFWYQQALGQGPEFLTYFQNEAQLDKSGLPSDRFFAERPEGSVSTLKIQRTQQEDSAVYLCASSLTGAYEQYFGPGTRLTVT.

The rearrangement links TRBV19 to TRBJ1-2, with 8 bases lining up with TRBD1. With V trimmed by 6 bases and J by 3 bases, 9 bases remained unmatched. Germline CDR1 LNHDA, CDR2 SQIVND (reference sequence). The CDR3 is made up of 15 amino acids. CDR3 in amino acids: CASRQGQGADYGYTF. The CDR3, as DNA: TGTGCCAGTAGGCAAGGACAGGGTGCGGACTATGGCTACACCTTC.

The rearrangement uses TRBV5-8 and TRBJ1-2; D is unresolved. Trimming left V 4 bases short and J 4 bases short, with 5 bases between. This CDR3 is 11 amino acids long. Germline V CDR1 and CDR2: SGHTS, YDEGEE. The CDR3 nucleotides read TGTGCCAGCAGCGGACTCTATGGCTACACCTTC. Translating gives CASSGLYGYTF.

The CDR3 region has the DNA TGTGCCAGCTCACCTCGACTACTAGCGGTGGGGGGAAAGACCCAGTACTTC. It specifies CASSPRLLAVGGKTQYF. The rearrangement joins TRBV18 to TRBJ2-5, with 8 bases fitting TRBD2. The J segment lost 6 bases and the V segment lost 3 bases, leaving 15 bases of the junction unmatched. The CDR3 contains 17 residues. Germline CDR1 KGHSH, CDR2 LQKENI.

CDR3 loop: CASSLEFQNYGYTF. The CDR3 DNA reads as TGTGCCAGCAGCTTAGAATTCCAAAACTATGGCTACACCTTC. This rearrangement joins TRBV7-2 to TRBJ1-2; D is ambiguous. CDR3 length equals 14 residues. The V gene lost 1 base and the J gene lost 2 bases, with 8 bases spanning the gap. The germline V gene has CDR1 SGHTA and CDR2 FQGNSA. Together with reference TRBV7-2 and TRBJ1-2, the CDR3 gives the full variable domain: GAGVSQSPSNKVTEKGKDVELRCDPISGHTALYWYRQSLGQGLEFLIYFQGNSAPDKSGLPSDRFSAERTGGSVSTLTIQRTQQEDSAVYLCASSLEFQNYGYTFGSGTRLTVV.